This T cell receptor beta chain was identified in a study of cytomegalovirus exposure and HLA in healthy donors. Findings and limits, study-wide: Information on immune exposure was restricted to one variable (CMV serostatus). Presence/absence results assume similar sequencing depth per donor, which may not hold. Analysis performed later found approximately 17,000 TCR beta sequences associated with HLA alleles at 0.05 false discovery rate.

This cohort consisted of healthy bone marrow donors. Regarding this clone: Its antigen is undetermined.

The germline V gene encodes CDR1 SEHNR and CDR2 FQNEAQ (reference sequence). V gave up 1 base and J gave up 1 base; unmatched junction bases: 5. CDR3 size: 16 residues. 13 Jbeta primers and 60 Vbeta primers were used for the PCR. Using immunoSEQ multiplex PCR, the repertoire was profiled, and TCRdb retains in-frame clones only, with some absent. The repertoire has fewer than 120,000 clones, around 85% of them found once; the top ten carry around 2%. The TCR originated in a middle-aged man in good health and CMV-seronegative. The rearrangement uses TRBV7-9 and TRBJ1-1; 8 nucleotides match TRBD1. Material for sequencing was PBMCs. The CDR3 here is CASSLVLGTGNTEAFF. In DNA, the CDR3 is TGTGCCAGCAGCTTAGTCCTGGGGACAGGGAACACTGAAGCTTTCTTT.